The present TCR beta chain was sequenced within a study of cytomegalovirus exposure and HLA in healthy donors. Study observations and caveats: V- and J-gene trimming of TCR beta was linked (in a later analysis) to a missense DCLRE1C variant. In an earlier analysis, about 87% or about 30%: the productive usage of most TCR beta V segments.

Nominally healthy donors provided the samples, though records likely missed some immune exposures. The PCR employed 60 Vbeta primers together with 13 Jbeta primers. Clones were sequenced by immunoSEQ multiplex PCR, and TCRdb holds only the in-frame ones, with some missing. The profile shows about 120,000 clones, approximately 81% of them singletons. The CDR3 extends over 14 amino acids. Germline assignment: CDR1 MNHNS and CDR2 SASEGT. J was trimmed by 8 bases and V by 5 bases; bases with no gene match: 6. This clone has a handful of counts. Its target is unknown. The sequenced sample consisted of PBMCs. This chain uses TRBV6-1 with TRBJ1-4, with 9 bases that match TRBD1. The sequence was obtained from a young man in good health and CMV-seropositive. The CDR3 region has the DNA TGTGCCAGCAGTACTGGACAGGGGCGAGAAAAACTGTTTTTT. Encoded protein: CASSTGQGREKLFF.